The 18 T cell receptor beta chains in this list originate from one sample, sequenced in a study of shared clonotypes between healthy human individuals. Measured with immunoSEQ multiplex PCR; TCRdb has only the in-frame clones, and not every one. The sample carries 1.5 million to 2.5 million clones, about 95% recorded once. It was CD45RO-negative cells, positively selected for CCR7, that made up naive CD8 cells, with terminally differentiated effector memory CD45RA+ cells excluded. The specimen sequenced was naive CD8+ T cells sorted from blood. Source of these receptors: a man aged 18-30 years in good health.

Worth noting for this clone: This same CDR3 is encoded by further DNA sequences in the sample. The CDR3 sequence: CASSHRQGAYEQYF. The CDR3 bases are TGCGCCAGCAGCCACCGACAGGGGGCCTACGAGCAGTACTTC. This chain uses TRBV4-1 with TRBJ2-7, with 9 bases identical to TRBD1. Germline assignment: CDR1 MGHRA and CDR2 YSYEKL. V was clipped by 3 bases and J by 2 bases; unmatched bases: 2. The CDR3 runs to 14 residues.

This chain joins TRBV5-1 and TRBJ2-3, with D unclear. The CDR3 extends over 13 amino acids. V gave up 1 base and J gave up 5 bases, with 8 bases separating them. Germline CDR1 is SGHRS and CDR2 is YFSETQ. This chain's CDR3 is CASSLWSEDTQYF. The CDR3 region has the DNA TGCGCCAGCAGCTTGTGGTCCGAAGATACGCAGTATTTT.

A note on this clone: Sequence at one end of the junction differs from germline and may be a read error. Here the CDR3 reads CASSPVGQTF. The CDR3 DNA is TGCGCCAGCAGCCCGGTAGGACAGACCTTC. The chain employs TRBV5-1 and TRBJ2-7, with D perhaps TRBD1 (6 bases). CDR3 length: 10 residues. CDR1 and CDR2 from the germline V gene are SGHRS and YFSETQ.

The chain couples TRBV7-2 to TRBJ1-1; D not certain. Germline CDR1 SGHTA, CDR2 FQGNSA. The CDR3 is 17 amino acids. V was trimmed by 1 base and J by 6 bases, leaving 21 bases between them. This CDR3 is CASSLVVGSETEPEAFF. The CDR3 bases are TGTGCCAGCAGCTTAGTCGTAGGTTCAGAGACGGAGCCTGAAGCTTTCTTT.

This sequence joins TRBV4-1 and TRBJ1-4; a weak D match, TRBD1 (6 bases). CDR1 and CDR2 from the germline V gene are MGHRA and YSYEKL. V was pared by 0 bases and J by 7 bases, with 15 bases between. The CDR3 sequence is 16 residues long. CDR3 sequence reads: CASSQEGGGGGEKLFF. The CDR3, as DNA: TGCGCCAGCAGCCAAGAAGGGGGAGGGGGAGGTGAAAAACTGTTTTTT.

This chain connects TRBV7-8 to TRBJ2-7, with D perhaps TRBD1 or TRBD2 (7 bases each). The CDR3 is made up of 15 amino acids. The germline CDR1 and CDR2 sequences are SGHVS and FQNEAQ. Trimming left V 2 bases short and J 4 bases short, with 15 bases between. CDR3 bases: TGTGCCAGCAGCTTACCAGGGGGGGCTTATTACGAGCAGTACTTC. Translation gives CASSLPGGAYYEQYF.

The V and J genes are TRBV27 and TRBJ1-5; 10 nucleotides line up with TRBD1. Germline V CDR1 and CDR2: MNHEY, SMNVEV (reference sequence). The CDR3 extends over 15 amino acids. The J segment lost 5 bases and the V segment lost 6 bases, leaving 7 bases of the junction unmatched. The CDR3 spells CASSPDRGQDQPQHF. CDR3 DNA sequence: TGTGCCAGCAGCCCAGACAGGGGGCAGGATCAGCCCCAGCATTTT.

This clone occurred once. At the DNA level, this CDR3 is encoded by other sequences in the same sample as well. The chain is built from TRBV7-2 and TRBJ2-7, with no clear D. V shed 1 base and J shed 6 bases, with 7 bases lying between them. The V gene's germline CDR1 is SGHTA and CDR2 FQGNSA. The CDR3 contains 12 residues. The CDR3 reads CASSLGGGEQYF. CDR3 DNA sequence: TGTGCCAGCAGCTTAGGTGGCGGCGAGCAGTACTTC.

This chain joins TRBV7-9 and TRBJ2-7; a weak D match, TRBD1 (5 bases). Germline V lookup: CDR1 SEHNR, CDR2 FQNEAQ (reference sequence). There are 14 residues in the CDR3. V was pared by 1 base and J by 4 bases, with 11 bases between. The CDR3 DNA is TGTGCCAGCAGCTTAGGGGCAGGGTGGTACGAGCAGTACTTC. This translates into CASSLGAGWYEQYF. Combining the CDR3 with reference TRBV7-9 and TRBJ2-7 gives the whole variable domain DTGVSQNPRHKITKRGQNVTFRCDPISEHNRLYWYRQTLGQGPEFLTYFQNEAQLEKSRLLSDRFSAERPKGSFSTLEIQRTEQGDSAMYLCASSLGAGWYEQYFGPGTRLTVT.

With regard to this clone: The same CDR3 also results from other DNA sequences found in this sample. The J gene is TRBJ2-7, the V gene TRBV5-6; D ambiguous. Germline V gene lookup returns CDR1 SGHDT and CDR2 YYEEEE. Trimming left V 2 bases short and J 0 bases short, with 9 bases between. This CDR3 contains 14 residues. As DNA, the CDR3 is TGTGCCAGCAGCTTAGGTGGGAACTCCTACGAGCAGTACTTC. This translates into CASSLGGNSYEQYF.

This sequence joins TRBV6-5 and TRBJ2-5; weak D call: TRBD1 (5 bases). The CDR3 length is 14 residues. Trimming stripped 6 bases from V and 1 base from J, with 12 bases between. Germline loops: CDR1 MNHEY, CDR2 SVGAGI. This CDR3 reads CASSHWGSQETQYF. The CDR3 coding sequence is TGTGCCAGCAGCCACTGGGGCAGCCAAGAGACCCAGTACTTC.

Concerning this clone itself: Germline is not matched at one junction end, which may reflect a read error. The chain links TRBV2 to TRBJ2-5; 11 nucleotides match TRBD2. The CDR3 consists of 15 residues. Germline-derived CDR1 and CDR2 are SNHLY and FYNNEI. In DNA form, the CDR3 reads TGTGCCAGGAGTGGGGGACTAGCGGAACAAGAGACCCAGTACTTC. It yields the protein CARSGGLAEQETQYF.

The chain couples TRBV9 to TRBJ2-7; 7 bases map to TRBD2. This CDR3 is built from 16 residues. The germline V gene encodes CDR1 SGDLS and CDR2 YYNGEE. The V and J ends lost 4 bases and 3 bases, in that order; junction bases with no gene match: 13. CDR3: CASSRGGGGTNYEQYF. The CDR3 nucleotides are TGTGCCAGCAGCCGCGGTGGCGGGGGTACAAACTACGAGCAGTACTTC.

Comments on this clone: Other DNA sequences in the same sample also yield this CDR3. This chain connects TRBV2 to TRBJ2-7; D remains unclear. In germline, CDR1 is SNHLY, CDR2 FYNNEI. This CDR3 is built from 12 residues. The ends were cut back, 6 bases at V and 0 bases at J, with 6 bases in the middle. In nucleotides, the CDR3 is TGTGCCAGCAGCCCGGTCTCCTACGAGCAGTACTTC. This translates into CASSPVSYEQYF.

As concerns this clone: Other DNA sequences of this sample code for an identical CDR3. The CDR3 is CASSTDREGETQYF. CDR3 in DNA: TGTGCCAGCAGCACGGACAGGGAGGGAGAGACCCAGTACTTC. This rearrangement joins TRBV5-4 to TRBJ2-5; D is possibly TRBD1 (8 bases). The CDR3 length is 14 residues. V lost 4 bases to trimming and J lost 4 bases, with 14 bases between them. From germline, CDR1 is SGHNT and CDR2 YYREEE (reference sequence).

V usage is TRBV5-1 and J usage is TRBJ1-1; 11 nucleotides match TRBD1. The junction had 6 bases not matched to a gene; V was cut back by 4 bases and J by 1 base. The germline V gene has CDR1 SGHRS and CDR2 YFSETQ. The CDR3 covers 16 residues. The CDR3 loop is CASSLGQGAPNTEAFF. The CDR3 DNA reads as TGCGCCAGCAGCCTAGGACAGGGGGCCCCGAACACTGAAGCTTTCTTT.

As DNA, the CDR3 is TGTGCCAGCAGCTCCGACGGAGGCTCAACTAATGAAAAACTGTTTTTT. Translation: CASSSDGGSTNEKLFF. This chain connects TRBV7-9 to TRBJ1-4; D not certain. Germline CDR1 is SEHNR and CDR2 is FQNEAQ (reference sequence). Trimming took 4 bases from V and 0 from J, leaving 12 bases between them. The CDR3 loop spans 16 amino acids.

The V and J genes are TRBV5-1 and TRBJ2-1; 7 nucleotides match TRBD1. V lost 7 bases, J lost 6 bases, and 10 bases stayed unmatched. CDR3 length equals 14 residues. Germline assignment: CDR1 SGHRS and CDR2 YFSETQ. This CDR3 reads CASGYRGPVNEQFF. The CDR3 DNA reads as TGCGCCAGCGGATACAGGGGCCCAGTCAATGAGCAGTTCTTC.